Listed here are 25 T cell receptor beta chains from one sample, sequenced in a study of T-cell reconstitution after alpha-beta-depleted transplantation in children. During its preparation, the TCRbeta library received unique molecular identifiers. TCRdb reanalysed the PCR reads using MiXCR and keeps one entry per CDR3 protein. The sample includes 130,000 or so distinct CDR3 sequences, around 9.8% of them seen just once. The sequencing here drew on PBMCs, mostly from graft donor cells, taken 180 days after TCRalphabeta/CD19-depleted stem cell transplant. The receptors derive from a girl under three years old who had a stem cell transplant for combined immunodeficiency, so the T cells may come from the graft donor.

This clonotype turned up a few times. This sequence joins TRBV3-1 and TRBJ1-2, with 8 bases identical to TRBD1. This CDR3 has 14 residues. Germline assignment: CDR1 LGHDT and CDR2 YNNKEL (reference sequence). The J segment lost 7 bases and the V segment lost 7 bases, leaving 11 bases of the junction unmatched. CDR3 sequence (DNA): TGTGCCAGCAACAGTTGGCAGGGGGCCGGTGGCTACACCTTC. Amino acid sequence: CASNSWQGAGGYTF.

The chain uses TRBV7-6 and TRBJ1-1, with TRBD1 matching over 7 bases. Trimming at V came to 5 bases and at J to 5 bases, leaving 5 bases not matched to a gene. CDR1 is SGHVS and CDR2 is FNYEAQ in the germline V gene. The CDR3 length is 13 residues. CDR3 protein: CASSQGQHTEAFF. The CDR3, as DNA: TGTGCCAGCAGCCAGGGACAGCATACTGAAGCTTTCTTT.

This clonotype was detected a few times. The rearrangement links TRBV7-2 to TRBJ2-3, with 8 bases that match TRBD2. This CDR3 has 15 residues. CDR1 and CDR2 (germline): SGHTA, FQGNSA. After removal of 5 bases from V and 2 bases from J, the junction contained 6 bases not matched to a gene. CDR3 in amino acids: CASSPLSGATDTQYF. The CDR3 DNA sequence: TGTGCCAGCAGCCCCCTTAGCGGGGCCACAGATACGCAGTATTTT.

The chain combines TRBV12-5 with TRBJ2-7, with D possibly TRBD1 on 5 matching bases. Trimming stripped 5 bases from V and 2 bases from J, with 10 bases between. Germline-derived CDR1 and CDR2 are LGHNT and FRNRAP. This CDR3 has 13 amino acids. The CDR3 region is CASGPEGAYEQYF. CDR3 sequence (DNA): TGTGCTAGTGGTCCCGAAGGGGCCTACGAGCAGTACTTC. The full variable domain, with the rest looked up from reference TRBV12-5 and TRBJ2-7, is DARVTQTPRHKVTEMGQEVTMRCQPILGHNTVFWYRQTMMQGLELLAYFRNRAPLDDSGMPKDRFSAEMPDATLATLKIQPSEPRDSAVYFCASGPEGAYEQYFGPGTRLTVT.

The rearrangement links TRBV3-1 to TRBJ2-3; 13 bases align to TRBD2. CDR3 length equals 19 residues. V was clipped by 1 base and J by 4 bases; unmatched bases: 11. Germline CDR1 and CDR2: LGHDT and YNNKEL (reference sequence). CDR3 protein: CASSQARTRTSGSSDTQYF. CDR3 sequence (DNA): TGTGCCAGCAGCCAAGCGCGAACCAGGACTAGCGGGAGTTCAGATACGCAGTATTTT.

This chain links TRBV15 with TRBJ2-2; a weak D match, TRBD2 (5 bases). Germline CDR1 reads LNHNV; CDR2 reads YYDKDF (reference sequence). V was trimmed by 1 base and J by 7 bases, leaving 22 bases between them. The CDR3 sequence is 18 residues long. The CDR3 is CATSRVGPVSRRNGELFF. CDR3 nucleotides: TGTGCCACCAGCAGAGTTGGTCCGGTTTCGCGGAGGAACGGGGAGCTGTTTTTT.

In this sample, this clonotype turned up a few times. The chain employs TRBV5-1 and TRBJ2-1; 8 bases match TRBD2. CDR1 SGHRS and CDR2 YFSETQ come from the germline V gene. The CDR3 loop spans 14 amino acids. V gave up 6 bases and J gave up 6 bases; unmatched junction bases: 8. The CDR3 DNA is TGCGCCAGCACTCAGCGGGAGAGGGGCAATGAGCAGTTCTTC. Residues: CASTQRERGNEQFF.

This clonotype was found a few times. The genes are TRBV6-5 and TRBJ1-2; no definite D call. Per germline, CDR1 MNHEY and CDR2 SVGAGI. The V end was cut by 2 bases, the J end by 3 bases, with 13 bases between. The CDR3 covers 15 residues. The CDR3 nucleotides are TGTGCCAGCAGTTACAAGCTCGGGATGGACTATGGCTACACCTTC. Protein: CASSYKLGMDYGYTF.

This clonotype was seen more than once but under ten times. The J gene is TRBJ2-1, the V gene TRBV6-2 or TRBV6-3; 15 bases match TRBD2. Germline V gene lookup returns CDR1 MNHEY and CDR2 SVGEGT. The length of the CDR3 is 15 residues. Trimming removed 5 bases from V and 15 bases from J; junction bases left unmatched: 11. The CDR3 region has the DNA TGTGCCAGCAGTCCAGGACTAGCGGGGGGGCCAATCAGGTTCTTC. It translates to CASSPGLAGGPIRFF.

J is TRBJ1-1 and V is TRBV4-3, with D hard to call. Trimming left V 5 bases short and J 0 bases short, with 13 bases between. The CDR3 extends over 15 amino acids. Germline values: CDR1 LGHNA, CDR2 YSLEER. The CDR3 DNA reads as TGCGCCAGCAGCTCTCGACTGGACTTGAACACTGAAGCTTTCTTT. Amino acids: CASSSRLDLNTEAFF.

This clonotype was found a few times. The genes are TRBV18 and TRBJ2-7; D gene uncertain. The CDR3 is made up of 15 amino acids. The V end was cut by 3 bases, the J end by 1 base, with 13 bases between. Germline V gene sequence: CDR1 KGHSH, CDR2 LQKENI. CDR3 DNA sequence: TGTGCCAGCTCACCTCCCACGAGACAATCCTACGAGCAGTACTTC. Amino acids: CASSPPTRQSYEQYF.

The chain combines TRBV5-1 with TRBJ2-1; 8 positions agree with TRBD2. V shed 3 bases and J 9 bases; nucleotides not matched to a gene: 14. The length of the CDR3 is 16 residues. Germline V gene data show CDR1 as SGHRS and CDR2 as YFSETQ. The CDR3 nucleotides are TGCGCCAGCAGCTCTTGGCTGGCGGGGGGTGAGGTTGAGCAGTTCTTC. Amino acids: CASSSWLAGGEVEQFF. The full variable domain, in which reference TRBV5-1 and TRBJ2-1 provide the parts outside the CDR3, is KAGVTQTPRYLIKTRGQQVTLSCSPISGHRSVSWYQQTPGQGLQFLFEYFSETQRNKGNFPGRFSGRQFSNSRSEMNVSTLELGDSALYLCASSSWLAGGEVEQFFGPGTRLTVL.

V is TRBV6-2 or TRBV6-3 and J is TRBJ2-5; TRBD2 agrees at 8 bases. The CDR3 sequence is 18 residues long. Per the germline V gene, CDR1 is MNHEY and CDR2 is SVGEGT. V lost 2 bases and J lost 1; bases outside the gene matches: 12. The CDR3, as DNA: TGTGCCAGCAGTTACACGGGAGCGGGAGCGTGGGGCCAAGAGACCCAGTACTTC. The encoded protein is CASSYTGAGAWGQETQYF.

This clonotype was counted at least ten times. The chain is built from TRBV7-2 and TRBJ2-5; D is ambiguous. Trimming took 1 base from V and 5 from J, leaving 11 bases between them. This CDR3 spans 14 amino acids. Germline CDR1 reads SGHTA; CDR2 reads FQGNSA. The CDR3 sequence is CASSLVSLVETQYF. The CDR3 bases are TGTGCCAGCAGCTTAGTTAGTCTAGTGGAGACCCAGTACTTC.

There are a few counts of this clonotype. V gene TRBV27 combines with J gene TRBJ2-2; D call uncertain. The germline gives CDR1 MNHEY, CDR2 SMNVEV (reference sequence). This CDR3 region has 13 residues. Trimming removed 3 bases at V and 6 bases at J, with 8 bases between. CDR3 amino acids: CASSFGVAGELFF. The CDR3, as DNA: TGTGCCAGCAGTTTTGGAGTCGCCGGGGAGCTGTTTTTT.

This chain links TRBV12-3 or TRBV12-4 with TRBJ2-1, with 9 nucleotides matching TRBD1. Unmatched junction bases numbered 5, after V lost 5 bases and J lost 6 bases. The CDR3 extends over 14 amino acids. CDR3 sequence reads: CASSRDREGNEQFF. The DNA of the CDR3 is TGTGCCAGCAGTCGGGACAGGGAGGGCAATGAGCAGTTCTTC.

This clonotype showed up just a few times. The rearrangement uses TRBV6-5 and TRBJ1-1; D not resolved. Germline V gene sequence: CDR1 MNHEY, CDR2 SVGAGI. V dropped 0 bases and J dropped 2 bases, with 10 bases sitting between them. The CDR3 covers 15 residues. The chain's CDR3 is CASSYSVTHNTEAFF. DNA of the CDR3: TGTGCCAGCAGTTACTCAGTGACACACAACACTGAAGCTTTCTTT.

The sample holds a few counts of this clonotype. V gene TRBV5-6 combines with J gene TRBJ2-5; the match to TRBD2 covers 9 bases. The V segment lost 6 bases and the J segment 9 bases; nucleotides outside the gene matches: 6. The germline gives CDR1 SGHDT, CDR2 YYEEEE. This CDR3 is 12 amino acids long. CDR3 sequence reads: CASTGTSRAQYF. In DNA form, the CDR3 reads TGTGCCAGCACCGGGACTAGCCGGGCCCAGTACTTC.

This clonotype was seen repeatedly, ten times or more. The chain couples TRBV10-3 to TRBJ1-2, with D possibly being TRBD1 (5 bases). CDR1 ENHRY and CDR2 SYGVKD come from the germline V gene. CDR3 length equals 13 residues. V lost 2 bases and J lost 4, with 8 bases in between. CDR3 sequence reads: CAISEQGPYGYTF. The CDR3 region has the DNA TGTGCCATCAGTGAGCAGGGACCCTATGGCTACACCTTC.

This clonotype was found a few times. The chain links TRBV30 to TRBJ2-1; TRBD1 matches 9 bases. The CDR3 consists of 15 residues. The V gene's germline CDR1 is GTSNPN and CDR2 SVGIG (reference sequence). After removal of 2 bases from V and 1 base from J, the junction contained 3 bases not matched to a gene. As DNA, the CDR3 is TGTGCCTGGAGTTCACAGGGGGCATCCTACAATGAGCAGTTCTTC. Residues: CAWSSQGASYNEQFF.

The table lists this clonotype with many counts. The rearrangement links TRBV6-2 or TRBV6-3 to TRBJ2-1, with 12 positions matching TRBD2. V lost 2 bases and J lost 10; bases outside the gene matches: 12. Germline lookup yields CDR1 MNHEY and CDR2 SVGEGT. The CDR3 has 17 residues. The CDR3 is CASSYSGKTSGSREQFF. The CDR3 DNA is TGTGCCAGCAGTTACAGTGGTAAGACTAGCGGGAGTCGAGAGCAGTTCTTC.

The sample holds many counts of this clonotype. This chain connects TRBV3-1 to TRBJ2-5; 7 bases match TRBD1. J was trimmed by 4 bases and V by 2 bases; bases with no gene match: 4. The CDR3 is 14 amino acids. Per the germline V gene, CDR1 is LGHDT and CDR2 is YNNKEL (reference sequence). CDR3 residues: CASSQNRGGETQYF. CDR3 in DNA: TGTGCCAGCAGCCAAAACAGGGGCGGAGAGACCCAGTACTTC.

This clonotype was seen a handful of times. The chain uses TRBV5-1 and TRBJ2-1; the D is unclear. V lost 0 bases, J lost 13 bases, and 11 bases lay in between. CDR1 SGHRS and CDR2 YFSETQ come from the germline V gene. The CDR3 contains 12 residues. Here the CDR3 DNA reads TGCGCCAGCAGCTTGGATTTGGCTGAACAGTTCTTC. Amino acids: CASSLDLAEQFF.

This clonotype has a handful of counts. The chain links TRBV5-4 to TRBJ1-2; 8 bases match TRBD1. Trimming removed 5 bases from V and 0 bases from J; junction bases left unmatched: 6. Germline V gene sequence: CDR1 SGHNT, CDR2 YYREEE (reference sequence). The CDR3 is 15 amino acids. The CDR3 here is CASRGGTGANYGYTF. The DNA for the CDR3 is TGTGCCAGCAGGGGTGGGACAGGCGCTAACTATGGCTACACCTTC.

V gene TRBV27 combines with J gene TRBJ1-1; D gene ambiguous. Trimming left V 0 bases short and J 1 base short, with 6 bases between. This CDR3 comprises 14 residues. CDR1 is MNHEY and CDR2 is SMNVEV in the germline V gene (reference sequence). This chain's CDR3 is CASSLSERNTEAFF. The CDR3 bases are TGTGCCAGCAGTTTATCGGAAAGGAACACTGAAGCTTTCTTT.